The present entry profiles one T cell receptor beta chain with its context. What it binds is not known. Memory CD4+ cells were defined as CD4+CD45RO+CD25-. CDR1 is MDHEN and CDR2 is SYDVKM in the germline V gene. This CDR3 is 15 amino acids long. Between the trimmed V and J ends, which lost 2 bases and 4 bases, there was a span of 9 bases. Full-length variable regions came from constant-region reverse primers plus semi-nested Nested Universal Primer A PCR. From the 5' RACE reads, TCRdb called clonotypes with MiXCR, one entry per CDR3 protein. The sample records about 42,000 distinct CDR3 sequences, approximately 30% being singletons. Study-wide results and caveats: The TCR gene usage of tumor memory CD4+ T cells clustered together with blood and lymph node memory CD4+ cells and with lymph node naive CD4+ cells. Greatest tumor Treg TCR overlap was with tumor naive CD4+ cells.

This TCR was sampled from a female donor with breast cancer. The chain employs TRBV28 and TRBJ1-6; unclear D gene. Sequences were obtained from tumor-infiltrating memory CD4+ T cells sorted from the breast tumor. Subset here: memory CD4+ T cells, CD4+CD45RO+CD25-. The CDR3 reads CASSLPSVYNSPLHF. Here the CDR3 DNA reads TGTGCCAGCAGTTTACCCTCGGTGTATAATTCACCCCTCCACTTT.